This TCR beta chain was documented in a study of CD8 T cells in ankylosing spondylitis. Overall study findings and caveats: Characteristic, it appeared, of ankylosing spondylitis blood was a TCR beta motif of several highly homologous variants. There were earlier reports of some motif variants in reactive arthritis synovial fluid and blood.

TCRdb called the 5' RACE reads again in MiXCR, with one record for every CDR3 protein. The table has approximately 42,000 distinct CDR3 sequences, approximately 10% seen once; the top ten hold 1.3% to 1.5%. This clonotype was counted many times. Its antigen remains unidentified. V was clipped by 4 bases and J by 3 bases, with 11 bases between them. The CDR3 covers 14 residues. The germline V gene has CDR1 SGDLS and CDR2 YYNGEE. This TCR derives from a male donor with ankylosing spondylitis or in good health (not recorded which). V usage is TRBV9 and J usage is TRBJ1-3, with D uncertain. Sequencing was performed on blood, either unsorted or a sorted T cell fraction (not recorded which). The CDR3 protein is CASSSEWIGNTIYF. As DNA, the CDR3 is TGTGCCAGCAGCTCCGAGTGGATTGGAAACACCATATATTTT.